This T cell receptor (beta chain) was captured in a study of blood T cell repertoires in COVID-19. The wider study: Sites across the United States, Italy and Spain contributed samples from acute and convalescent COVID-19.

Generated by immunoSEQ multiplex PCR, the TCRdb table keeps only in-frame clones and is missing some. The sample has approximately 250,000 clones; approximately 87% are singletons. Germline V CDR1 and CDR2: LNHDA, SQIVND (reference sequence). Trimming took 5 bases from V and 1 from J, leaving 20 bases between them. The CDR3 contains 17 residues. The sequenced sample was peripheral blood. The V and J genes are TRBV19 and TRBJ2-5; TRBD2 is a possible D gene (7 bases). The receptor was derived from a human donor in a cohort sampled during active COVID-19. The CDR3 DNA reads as TGTGCCAGTAGTGCAACCAAGGGGGGGATGGGCCAAGAGACCCAGTACTTC. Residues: CASSATKGGMGQETQYF. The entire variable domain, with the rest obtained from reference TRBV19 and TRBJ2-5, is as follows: DGGITQSPKYLFRKEGQNVTLSCEQNLNHDAMYWYRQDPGQGLRLIYYSQIVNDFQKGDIAEGYSVSREKKESFPLTVTSAQKNPTAFYLCASSATKGGMGQETQYFGPGTRLLVL.